A single sample is the source of the 24 T cell receptor beta chains below, sequenced in a study of patients and donors after allogeneic stem cell transplantation. Each CDR3 protein is one row after TCRdb ran MiXCR on the RT-PCR reads. This sample has about 960,000 distinct CDR3 sequences, with 15% to 20% found just once. Material for sequencing was blood, either unsorted or a sorted T cell fraction (not recorded which). The receptors derive from a human donor who was either an allogeneic HSCT recipient or a stem cell or donor lymphocyte infusion donor (not recorded which). It is not recorded whose cells these are; they may come from a transplant donor.

The rearrangement joins TRBV12-1 to TRBJ2-5. TRBV12-1 is an annotated pseudogene. CDR3 length: 15 amino acids. The DNA of the CDR3 is TGTGCCAGCAGCCCTTTAGGAAAGGTTCGGGAGACCCAGTACTTC. This encodes CASSPLGKVRETQYF.

In DNA, the CDR3 is TGCGCCAGCGGTGCAAGGCGGGAGGGCCCTCGATACAATGAGCAGTTCTTC. Its translation: CASGARREGPRYNEQFF. This chain uses TRBV5-1 with TRBJ2-1; TRBD2 agrees at 9 bases. Per germline, CDR1 SGHRS and CDR2 YFSETQ. The V and J ends lost 7 bases and 4 bases, in that order; junction bases with no gene match: 15. This CDR3 has 17 amino acids.

This clonotype was observed many times. The chain carries TRBV12-3 or TRBV12-4 and TRBJ2-1; 8 bases align to TRBD1. This CDR3 region has 14 residues. V was clipped by 8 bases and J by 4 bases; unmatched bases: 7. CDR3 sequence reads: CASSPRTGYNEQFF. The CDR3 nucleotides read TGTGCCAGCTCACCACGGACAGGGTACAATGAGCAGTTCTTC.

V is TRBV28 and J is TRBJ2-1, with 11 bases fitting TRBD2. After removal of 2 bases from V and 7 bases from J, the junction contained 7 bases not matched to a gene. The germline CDR1 and CDR2 sequences are MDHEN and SYDVKM. The CDR3 totals 16 residues. CDR3 sequence (DNA): TGTGCCAGCAGTTTACCAGGACTAGCGGGTTGGAATGAGCAGTTCTTC. This encodes CASSLPGLAGWNEQFF. Using reference TRBV28 and TRBJ2-1 for the parts outside the CDR3, the full variable domain is DVKVTQSSRYLVKRTGEKVFLECVQDMDHENMFWYRQDPGLGLRLIYFSYDVKMKEKGDIPEGYSVSREKKERFSLILESASTNQTSMYLCASSLPGLAGWNEQFFGPGTRLTVL.

This clonotype is a singleton in its sample. This chain joins TRBV25-1 and TRBJ1-2, with D possibly TRBD1 on 6 matching bases. Trimming shortened V by 6 bases and J by 7 bases, and 12 bases separated the two germline ends. The CDR3 sequence is 12 residues long. The germline V gene encodes CDR1 MGHDK and CDR2 SYGVNS. This chain's CDR3 is CASRRGGSGYTF. DNA for the CDR3: TGTGCCAGCAGAAGGGGGGGGTCTGGCTACACCTTC.

This clonotype was counted between two and nine times. J is TRBJ2-3 and V is TRBV4-3; TRBD2 agrees at 12 bases. The CDR3 totals 17 residues. Trimming removed 6 bases from V and 4 bases from J; junction bases left unmatched: 11. Germline-derived CDR1 and CDR2 are LGHNA and YSLEER. Here the CDR3 reads CASSPFSTSGGPDTQYF. CDR3 nucleotide sequence: TGCGCCAGCAGTCCATTTTCGACTAGCGGGGGCCCAGATACGCAGTATTTT.

This clonotype occurred a few times. This rearrangement joins TRBV6-1 to TRBJ2-1; 7 nucleotides line up with TRBD2. Trimming took 5 bases from V and 0 from J; bases not matched to a gene: 4. From germline, CDR1 is MNHNS and CDR2 SASEGT. The CDR3 covers 15 residues. CDR3 in amino acids: CASSRGVSSYNEQFF. Here the CDR3 DNA reads TGTGCCAGCAGTCGGGGGGTGAGCTCCTACAATGAGCAGTTCTTC.

This clonotype was counted between two and nine times. The chain combines TRBV7-2 with TRBJ1-5; D gene uncertain. Germline CDR1 reads SGHTA; CDR2 reads FQGNSA. The CDR3 is 14 amino acids. V was shortened by 1 base and J by 11 bases, with 15 bases between the two germline ends. This CDR3 reads CASSLVSSTAAQHF. The CDR3 DNA follows: TGTGCCAGCAGCTTAGTTTCCAGTACGGCGGCCCAGCATTTT.

This clonotype was counted between two and nine times. The CDR3 DNA reads as TGTGCCATCAGTGTTTTGGGGGCAGATACGCAGTATTTT. Translating it yields CAISVLGADTQYF. The chain uses TRBV10-3 and TRBJ2-3, with D tentatively TRBD1 or TRBD2 (5 bases each). Trimming cost V 4 bases and J 4 bases, with 9 bases left between them. Germline V gives CDR1 ENHRY, CDR2 SYGVKD. The CDR3 covers 13 residues.

This clonotype has a handful of counts. The chain uses TRBV5-1 and TRBJ2-2; D uncertain. This CDR3 has 17 amino acids. Germline values: CDR1 SGHRS, CDR2 YFSETQ. Deletions cut 0 bases from V and 8 bases from J, with 20 bases between. In nucleotides, the CDR3 is TGCGCCAGCAGCTTGGGGCGGTTGCGCCAGGAGTCAGGGGAGCTGTTTTTT. It codes for CASSLGRLRQESGELFF.

The V and J genes are TRBV12-3 or TRBV12-4 and TRBJ2-5; 8 positions match TRBD2. Trimming at V came to 4 bases and at J to 5 bases, leaving 9 bases not matched to a gene. CDR3 length: 15 amino acids. The CDR3 sequence is CASSSLAGRWETQYF. In DNA, the CDR3 is TGTGCCAGCAGTTCCTTAGCGGGACGATGGGAGACCCAGTACTTC.

A few counts support this clonotype. J is TRBJ1-1 and V is TRBV30; D uncertain. The CDR3 sequence is 13 residues long. V dropped 4 bases and J dropped 2 bases, with 11 bases sitting between them. Germline values: CDR1 GTSNPN, CDR2 SVGIG (reference sequence). The CDR3 DNA reads as TGTGCCTGGATTCGGGAGACCAACACTGAAGCTTTCTTT. It encodes CAWIRETNTEAFF.

This clonotype has only a few counts. This rearrangement joins TRBV4-3 to TRBJ1-4; D not certain. Germline CDR1 LGHNA, CDR2 YSLEER. The V end lost 1 base, the J end lost 5 bases, and 17 bases lay between the germline ends. The length of the CDR3 is 17 residues. This CDR3 is CASSQVMRGASNEKLFF. The CDR3 DNA reads TGCGCCAGCAGCCAAGTCATGAGAGGAGCCTCCAATGAAAAACTGTTTTTT.

This chain uses TRBV7-8 with TRBJ1-1; a weak D match, TRBD1 (6 bases). The germline V and J ends were trimmed by 0 bases and 5 bases, with 10 bases remaining between them. This CDR3 comprises 14 residues. The germline V gene encodes CDR1 SGHVS and CDR2 FQNEAQ. In nucleotides, the CDR3 is TGTGCCAGCAGCTTAGCCTGGGGGCAGACTGAAGCTTTCTTT. It translates to CASSLAWGQTEAFF.

This clonotype was recorded a few times. The rearrangement links TRBV4-1 to TRBJ2-1, with D perhaps given as TRBD1 or TRBD2 (5 bases each). V gave up 0 bases and J gave up 2 bases, with 17 bases separating them. CDR1 is MGHRA, CDR2 YSYEKL, per germline. This CDR3 spans 18 amino acids. CDR3: CASSQERGKAGPYNEQFF. Here the CDR3 DNA reads TGCGCCAGCAGCCAAGAGAGGGGTAAGGCAGGCCCCTACAATGAGCAGTTCTTC.

J is TRBJ1-1 and V is TRBV12-5; D unclear. Trimming cost V 6 bases and J 5 bases, with 7 bases left between them. The germline CDR1 and CDR2 sequences are LGHNT and FRNRAP. The CDR3 is made up of 11 amino acids. CDR3 loop: CASGPGTEAFF. In DNA form, the CDR3 reads TGTGCTAGTGGCCCCGGAACTGAAGCTTTCTTT.

The rearrangement uses TRBV18 and TRBJ2-3, with D tentatively TRBD2 (6 bases). Germline CDR1 KGHSH, CDR2 LQKENI. With 3 bases removed from V and 2 bases from J, the gap between germline ends came to 12 bases. The CDR3 has 15 amino acids. The CDR3 DNA is TGTGCCAGCTCACCCGCGGGGCGAAACACAGATACGCAGTATTTT. It translates to CASSPAGRNTDTQYF.

This clonotype came up a few times. J is TRBJ2-7 and V is TRBV20-1; 8 bases map to TRBD1. Germline V lookup: CDR1 DFQATT, CDR2 SNEGSKA (reference sequence). This CDR3 has 14 residues. J lost 3 bases, V lost 1 base, and 5 bases had no gene match. CDR3 coding DNA: TGCAGTGCTAGAGCCAGGACAGGGAGCTACGAGCAGTACTTC. Translation: CSARARTGSYEQYF.

The sample holds a few counts of this clonotype. The chain joins TRBV2 to TRBJ1-1; a weak D match, TRBD1 (5 bases). This CDR3 region has 14 residues. Germline lookup yields CDR1 SNHLY and CDR2 FYNNEI. V dropped 7 bases and J dropped 0 bases, with 12 bases sitting between them. The CDR3 DNA reads TGTGCCAGCACAGTGACAGAGATGAACACTGAAGCTTTCTTT. Its protein product is CASTVTEMNTEAFF. The full variable domain, its missing parts supplied by reference TRBV2 and TRBJ1-1, is EPEVTQTPSHQVTQMGQEVILRCVPISNHLYFYWYRQILGQKVEFLVSFYNNEISEKSEIFDDQFSVERPDGSNFTLKIRSTKLEDSAMYFCASTVTEMNTEAFFGQGTRLTVV.

In its sample, this clonotype was seen a few times. This rearrangement joins TRBV7-9 to TRBJ2-1, with D perhaps assigned TRBD1 or TRBD2 (6 bases each). Germline assignment: CDR1 SEHNR and CDR2 FQNEAQ (reference sequence). There are 14 residues in the CDR3. V lost 5 bases and J lost 5, with 13 bases in between. The CDR3 sequence: CASSVGGVDNEQFF. The CDR3 DNA is TGTGCCAGCAGCGTGGGGGGCGTGGACAATGAGCAGTTCTTC.

The chain links TRBV6-2 or TRBV6-3 to TRBJ2-1; TRBD1 matches 12 bases. After removal of 6 bases from V and 7 bases from J, the junction contained 7 bases not matched to a gene. CDR1 and CDR2 (germline): MNHEY, SVGEGT. There are 15 residues in the CDR3. The CDR3 region is CASRGTGGILNEQFF. The CDR3 nucleotides read TGTGCCAGCAGGGGGACAGGGGGCATATTGAATGAGCAGTTCTTC.

This chain joins TRBV12-3 or TRBV12-4 and TRBJ1-4; no definite D call. Trimming shortened V by 5 bases and J by 1 base, and 11 bases separated the two germline ends. This CDR3 spans 15 amino acids. CDR3 in DNA: TGTGCCAGCAGTCGCCGGACTGGAACTAATGAAAAACTGTTTTTT. Translation: CASSRRTGTNEKLFF.

This clonotype was seen many times. The CDR3 DNA reads as TGTGCCACCGGGAGGTCCGGGGCCAACAATCAGCCCCAGCATTTT. Translated, it gives CATGRSGANNQPQHF. V usage is TRBV6-1 and J usage is TRBJ1-5, with TRBD1 as a possible D gene (5 bases). Trimming stripped 10 bases from V and 3 bases from J, with 19 bases between. Germline-derived CDR1 and CDR2 are MNHNS and SASEGT. CDR3 length: 15 amino acids.

V gene TRBV28 combines with J gene TRBJ2-1, with 11 bases identical to TRBD2. CDR3 length: 16 amino acids. CDR1 and CDR2 (germline): MDHEN, SYDVKM. V dropped 5 bases and J dropped 6; count of bases not matched to a gene: 9. The CDR3 bases are TGTGCCAGCAGTGAAGGTCGACTAGCGGGAACCAATGAGCAGTTCTTC. Its protein product is CASSEGRLAGTNEQFF. The entire variable domain, with the rest obtained from reference TRBV28 and TRBJ2-1, is as follows: DVKVTQSSRYLVKRTGEKVFLECVQDMDHENMFWYRQDPGLGLRLIYFSYDVKMKEKGDIPEGYSVSREKKERFSLILESASTNQTSMYLCASSEGRLAGTNEQFFGPGTRLTVL.